The 14 T cell receptor beta chains below all came from one sample that was sequenced in a study of blood T cell repertoires in COVID-19. Method: immunoSEQ multiplex PCR; TCRdb's copy keeps in-frame clones and lacks some. This sample has 200,000 to 250,000 clones; 86% occur once, and the top ten carry roughly 1.9%. The sequencing input was PBMCs or T cells enriched from blood (not recorded which). These receptors originate from a woman in her forties or fifties who had recovered from COVID-19.

The V and J genes are TRBV4-2 and TRBJ2-2; 8 bases match TRBD1. V gave up 10 bases and J gave up 2 bases; unmatched junction bases: 0. Looked up from germline, CDR1 is LGHNA and CDR2 is YNFKEQ. The CDR3 is 12 amino acids. This chain's CDR3 is CATGGNTGELFF. The CDR3 region has the DNA TGTGCCACAGGGGGCAACACCGGGGAGCTGTTTTTT.

This rearrangement joins TRBV19 to TRBJ2-5, with D maybe TRBD2 (6 bases). Germline V gene data show CDR1 as LNHDA and CDR2 as SQIVND (reference sequence). Trimming removed 3 bases at V and 5 bases at J, with 16 bases between. The CDR3 covers 15 residues. CDR3 protein: CASSIGTSPSETQYF. CDR3 coding DNA: TGTGCCAGTAGTATCGGGACTTCCCCAAGCGAGACCCAGTACTTC. Drawing the rest from reference TRBV19 and TRBJ2-5, the complete variable domain is DGGITQSPKYLFRKEGQNVTLSCEQNLNHDAMYWYRQDPGQGLRLIYYSQIVNDFQKGDIAEGYSVSREKKESFPLTVTSAQKNPTAFYLCASSIGTSPSETQYFGPGTRLLVL.

The V call is TRBV28, the J call TRBJ1-2; tentatively, D is TRBD1 (5 bases). The germline gives CDR1 MDHEN, CDR2 SYDVKM. The CDR3 spans 13 residues. Trimming stripped 8 bases from V and 8 bases from J, with 18 bases between. The CDR3 is CASARAPGVGYTF. The CDR3 DNA sequence: TGTGCCAGCGCCCGGGCGCCGGGGGTGGGCTACACCTTC.

This chain joins TRBV30 and TRBJ1-1, with 7 bases aligning to TRBD1. Germline V gives CDR1 GTSNPN, CDR2 SVGIG (reference sequence). The CDR3 totals 15 residues. V dropped 3 bases and J dropped 4; count of bases not matched to a gene: 11. DNA for the CDR3: TGTGCCTGGAGCCCTGGGGACAGTGAGGGCACTGAAGCTTTCTTT. It is translated as CAWSPGDSEGTEAFF.

The chain uses TRBV4-1 and TRBJ2-7, with D perhaps matching TRBD2 (6 bases). Trimming left V 4 bases short and J 5 bases short, with 18 bases between. The CDR3 has 15 amino acids. Germline V gives CDR1 MGHRA, CDR2 YSYEKL. CDR3 amino acids: CASSLHREYGNEQYF. CDR3 sequence (DNA): TGCGCCAGCAGCCTACACCGGGAGTACGGTAACGAGCAGTACTTC.

This CDR3 reads CASTARRASGTHNEQFF. DNA of the CDR3: TGTGCCAGCACCGCTAGACGGGCTAGCGGGACCCACAATGAGCAGTTCTTC. The J gene is TRBJ2-1, the V gene TRBV9; TRBD2 aligns across 9 bases. The CDR3 covers 17 residues. V lost 6 bases to trimming and J lost 5 bases; unmatched junction nucleotides: 15. Looked up from germline, CDR1 is SGDLS and CDR2 is YYNGEE.

This clone was detected only once. The chain employs TRBV25-1 and TRBJ1-6; the D is unclear. Trimming took off 5 bases at V and 7 bases at J, with 12 bases between the two ends. Per germline, CDR1 MGHDK and CDR2 SYGVNS. The CDR3 is 14 residues long. The CDR3: CASSPGSTNSPLHF. The CDR3 coding sequence is TGTGCCAGCAGTCCGGGATCGACGAATTCACCCCTCCACTTT.

The rearrangement links TRBV28 to TRBJ2-3; D is unclear. The V end lost 2 bases, the J end lost 3 bases, and 6 bases lay between the germline ends. The CDR3 covers 13 residues. Germline CDR1 reads MDHEN; CDR2 reads SYDVKM. This CDR3 is CASSLEATDTQYF. In DNA form, the CDR3 reads TGTGCCAGCAGTTTAGAGGCTACAGATACGCAGTATTTT. The complete variable domain, with remaining parts taken from reference TRBV28 and TRBJ2-3, reads DVKVTQSSRYLVKRTGEKVFLECVQDMDHENMFWYRQDPGLGLRLIYFSYDVKMKEKGDIPEGYSVSREKKERFSLILESASTNQTSMYLCASSLEATDTQYFGPGTRLTVL.

A few counts support this clone. The CDR3 coding sequence is TGTGCCAGCAGGCCGGACAGGGCAGGGTCACCCCTCCACTTT. Translated: CASRPDRAGSPLHF. This rearrangement joins TRBV2 to TRBJ1-6; 8 positions agree with TRBD1. Germline V gene data show CDR1 as SNHLY and CDR2 as FYNNEI. This CDR3 region has 14 residues. V shed 6 bases and J 10 bases; nucleotides not matched to a gene: 8.

The V and J genes are TRBV15 and TRBJ2-1; D may be TRBD1 (6 bases). Per the germline V gene, CDR1 is LNHNV and CDR2 is YYDKDF (reference sequence). Trimming took 2 bases from V and 2 from J, leaving 13 bases between them. The CDR3 runs to 16 residues. CDR3 bases: TGTGCCACCAGCAGATTGGATTCAGGGGCCTACAATGAGCAGTTCTTC. The encoded protein is CATSRLDSGAYNEQFF.

The V and J genes are TRBV5-1 and TRBJ1-2, with 8 bases matching TRBD1. CDR3 length: 14 amino acids. After removal of 1 base from V and 8 bases from J, the junction contained 7 bases not matched to a gene. From germline, CDR1 is SGHRS and CDR2 YFSETQ. CDR3: CASSLNQGASGYTF. CDR3 bases: TGCGCCAGCAGCTTGAACCAGGGGGCCTCGGGCTACACCTTC.

The chain employs TRBV28 and TRBJ2-4; 9 bases line up with TRBD1. This CDR3 spans 14 amino acids. The J segment lost 7 bases and the V segment lost 3 bases, leaving 4 bases of the junction unmatched. CDR1 and CDR2 (germline): MDHEN, SYDVKM. CDR3 in DNA: TGTGCCAGCAGTTTCCGGGACAGGGCGAACATTCAGTACTTC. Amino acids: CASSFRDRANIQYF. Full variable domain (rest looked up from reference TRBV28 and TRBJ2-4): DVKVTQSSRYLVKRTGEKVFLECVQDMDHENMFWYRQDPGLGLRLIYFSYDVKMKEKGDIPEGYSVSREKKERFSLILESASTNQTSMYLCASSFRDRANIQYFGAGTRLSVL.

The rearrangement uses TRBV28 and TRBJ1-4; TRBD1 agrees at 9 bases. V trimming: 5 bases; J trimming: 8 bases; junction bases outside the gene matches: 9. The CDR3 sequence is 15 residues long. From germline, CDR1 is MDHEN and CDR2 SYDVKM. CDR3 coding DNA: TGTGCCAGCAGTGGACAGGGGACAGGGCAGGAAAAACTGTTTTTT. This codes for CASSGQGTGQEKLFF.

This chain links TRBV2 with TRBJ1-2; possibly TRBD1 for D (6 bases). CDR3 length: 13 amino acids. V was pared by 4 bases and J by 1 base, with 7 bases between. Germline V gene sequence: CDR1 SNHLY, CDR2 FYNNEI. DNA of the CDR3: TGTGCCAGCAGTGCACAGGGTAACTATGGCTACACCTTC. It translates to CASSAQGNYGYTF.